This TCR beta chain comes out of a study of shared clonotypes between healthy human individuals. Study-wide background: The plates for each donor numbered three CD4 naive, three CD4 memory, two CD8 naive and one CD8 memory.

Libraries were prepared by immunoSEQ multiplex PCR; TCRdb keeps only in-frame clonotypes and omits some of them. Of around 2,000,000 clones listed, 85% to 95% are singletons. Study-wide findings and caveats: Sequencing depth was expected to affect clonotype sharing among donors. The genetic and exposure-history diversity represented was limited by few donors.

CDR1 is MGHRA and CDR2 is YSYEKL in the germline V gene. Trimming removed 3 bases at V and 3 bases at J, with 12 bases between. The CDR3 is 14 residues long. Worth noting for this clone: Antigen specificity is unknown.

The rearrangement joins TRBV4-1 to TRBJ2-7; possible D gene TRBD2, 5 bases. The specimen sequenced was naive CD4+ T cells sorted from blood. Subset defined: CD45RA+ positively selected. The TCR was taken from a man younger than 30 in good health. The CDR3 DNA reads as TGCGCCAGCAGCCAGACCGGGATTCTCTACGAGCAGTACTTC. It translates to CASSQTGILYEQYF.